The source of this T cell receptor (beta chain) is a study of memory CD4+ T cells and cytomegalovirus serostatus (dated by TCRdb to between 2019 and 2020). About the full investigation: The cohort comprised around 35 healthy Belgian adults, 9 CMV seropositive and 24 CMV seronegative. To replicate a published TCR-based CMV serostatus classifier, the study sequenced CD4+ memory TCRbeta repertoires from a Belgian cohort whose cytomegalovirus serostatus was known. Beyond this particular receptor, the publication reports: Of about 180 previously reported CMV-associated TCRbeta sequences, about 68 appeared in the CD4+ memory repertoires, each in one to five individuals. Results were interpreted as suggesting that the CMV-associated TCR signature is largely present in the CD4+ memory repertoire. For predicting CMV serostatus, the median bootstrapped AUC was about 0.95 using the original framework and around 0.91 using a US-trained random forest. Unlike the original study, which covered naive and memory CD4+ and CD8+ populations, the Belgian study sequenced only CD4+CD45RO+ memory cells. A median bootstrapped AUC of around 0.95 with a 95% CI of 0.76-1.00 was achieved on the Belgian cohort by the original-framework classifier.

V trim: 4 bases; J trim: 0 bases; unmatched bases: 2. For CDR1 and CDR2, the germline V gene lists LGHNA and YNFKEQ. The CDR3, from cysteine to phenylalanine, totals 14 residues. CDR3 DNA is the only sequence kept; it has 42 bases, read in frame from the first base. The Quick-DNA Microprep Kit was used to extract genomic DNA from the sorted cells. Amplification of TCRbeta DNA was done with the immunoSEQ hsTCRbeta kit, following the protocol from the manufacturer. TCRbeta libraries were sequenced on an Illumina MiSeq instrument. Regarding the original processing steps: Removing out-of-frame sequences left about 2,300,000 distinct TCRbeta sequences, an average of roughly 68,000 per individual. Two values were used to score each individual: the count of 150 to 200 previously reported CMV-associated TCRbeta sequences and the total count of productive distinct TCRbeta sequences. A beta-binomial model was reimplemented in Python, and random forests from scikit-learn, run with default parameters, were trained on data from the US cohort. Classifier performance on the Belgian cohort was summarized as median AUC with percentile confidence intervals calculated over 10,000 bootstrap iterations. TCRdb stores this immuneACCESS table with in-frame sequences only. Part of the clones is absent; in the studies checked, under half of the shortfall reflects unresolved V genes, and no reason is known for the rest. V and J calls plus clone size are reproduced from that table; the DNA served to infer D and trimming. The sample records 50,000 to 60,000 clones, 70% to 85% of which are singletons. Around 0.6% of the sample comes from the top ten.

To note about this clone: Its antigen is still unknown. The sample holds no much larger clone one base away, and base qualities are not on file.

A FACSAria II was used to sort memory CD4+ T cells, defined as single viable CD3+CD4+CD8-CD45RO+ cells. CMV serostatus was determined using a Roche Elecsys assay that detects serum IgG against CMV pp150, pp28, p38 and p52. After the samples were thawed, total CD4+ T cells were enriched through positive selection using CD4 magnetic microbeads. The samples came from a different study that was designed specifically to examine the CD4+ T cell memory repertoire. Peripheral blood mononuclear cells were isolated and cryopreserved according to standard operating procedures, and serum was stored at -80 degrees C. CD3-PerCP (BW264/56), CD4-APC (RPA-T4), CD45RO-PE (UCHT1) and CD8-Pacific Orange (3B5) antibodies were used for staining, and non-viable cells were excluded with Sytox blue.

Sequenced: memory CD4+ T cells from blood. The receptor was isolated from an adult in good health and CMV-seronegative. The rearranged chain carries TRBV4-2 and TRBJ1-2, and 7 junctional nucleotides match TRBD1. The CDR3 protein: CASSPGQPNYGYTF. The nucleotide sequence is TGTGCCAGCAGCCCGGGACAGCCTAACTATGGCTACACCTTC.